The T cell receptor beta chain under discussion was sequenced for a study of control samples from healthy donors and cancer patients. Assay: immunoSEQ multiplex PCR; the TCRdb copy retains only in-frame clones and omits some. The sample has almost 95,000 clones, 90% seen once. The ends were cut back, 1 base at V and 0 bases at J, with 11 bases in the middle. Looked up from germline, CDR1 is LGHDT and CDR2 is YNNKEL (reference sequence). CDR3 length: 16 amino acids. The chain carries TRBV3-1 (or the pseudogene TRBV3-2) and TRBJ2-3, with D possibly called TRBD1 or TRBD2 (5 bases each). The sequence was collected from a woman aged 18-30 years in good health. The sample comprised blood. The CDR3 coding sequence is TGTGCCAGCAGCCAAGGGGACGGGGTTAGCACAGATACGCAGTATTTT. It is translated as CASSQGDGVSTDTQYF.